This T cell receptor beta chain appears in the sequencing data of a study of Graves' ophthalmopathy and Graves' hyperthyroidism. A note on this clonotype: A much larger clonotype is one base distant, so this may be a read error.

There are 14 residues in the CDR3. V was trimmed by 0 bases and J by 6 bases, leaving 12 bases between them. Germline V gene sequence: CDR1 SGHRS, CDR2 YFSETQ. Amplified material comprised TCR beta CDR3 regions derived from RNA transcripts. Amplification began with first-round RT-PCR using HTBI primers, then second-round multiplex PCR was performed. TCRdb used MiXCR to reprocess the multiplex PCR reads, holding one entry per CDR3 protein. Here the sample spans almost 750,000 distinct CDR3 sequences, roughly 40% being singletons. The chain joins TRBV5-1 to TRBJ1-2; no reliable D call. This TCR came from an adult man with Graves' ophthalmopathy. The source material was peripheral blood. The CDR3 DNA sequence: TGCGCCAGCAGCTTGGTTACGCGACTAAATGGCTACACCTTC. Protein: CASSLVTRLNGYTF.